The rows below give T cell receptor beta chains drawn from one sample of a study of cytomegalovirus exposure and HLA in healthy donors. TCRdb keeps only in-frame clones here, not all; method: immunoSEQ multiplex PCR. The table records under 200,000 clones, more than 65% of them present only once. Material: PBMCs. The receptors were sampled from a man aged 25 to 40 in good health and CMV-seronegative. The CDR3 runs from the conserved cysteine through the conserved F or W. The D gene is left open where the match is weak. Part of the rows lack a size; the others show once, few, many or a class for expanded clones.

v_gene: TRBV6-5
d_gene: TRBD1
j_gene: TRBJ1-1
abundance: .
CDR3aa: CASSYLGGVNTEAFF
CDR3nt: TGTGCCAGCAGTTATTTAGGGGGCGTGAACACTGAAGCTTTCTTT

v_gene: TRBV5-1
d_gene: .
j_gene: TRBJ2-3
abundance: once
CDR3aa: CASSSTPTLGAGTDTQYF
CDR3nt: TGCGCCAGCAGCTCCACCCCTACCCTAGGGGCTGGCACAGATACGCAGTATTTT

v_gene: TRBV6-1
d_gene: .
j_gene: TRBJ1-3
abundance: .
CDR3aa: CATEAGVVSGNTIYF
CDR3nt: TGTGCCACCGAGGCCGGGGTAGTATCTGGAAACACCATATATTTT

v_gene: TRBV30
d_gene: TRBD2
j_gene: TRBJ2-7
abundance: once
CDR3aa: CAGTLAGEYEQYF
CDR3nt: TGTGCCGGGACCCTAGCGGGGGAGTACGAGCAGTACTTC

v_gene: TRBV5-6
d_gene: .
j_gene: TRBJ2-3
abundance: few
CDR3aa: CASSLASTDTQYF
CDR3nt: TGTGCCAGCAGCTTGGCTAGCACAGATACGCAGTATTTT

v_gene: TRBV29-1
d_gene: .
j_gene: TRBJ1-1
abundance: .
CDR3aa: CSARQPAEAFF
CDR3nt: TGCAGCGCACGACAGCCCGCTGAAGCTTTCTTT

v_gene: TRBV7-2
d_gene: TRBD1
j_gene: TRBJ1-5
abundance: .
CDR3aa: CASSFNRGGQPQHF
CDR3nt: TGTGCCAGCAGCTTCAACAGGGGAGGTCAGCCCCAGCATTTT

v_gene: TRBV30
d_gene: TRBD2
j_gene: TRBJ2-6
abundance: once
CDR3aa: CAWSMLAGTTVSGANVLTF
CDR3nt: TGTGCCTGGAGTATGTTAGCGGGGACAACCGTCTCTGGGGCCAACGTCCTGACTTTC

v_gene: TRBV15
d_gene: TRBD1
j_gene: TRBJ2-1
abundance: once
CDR3aa: CATRQGQGTYNEQFF
CDR3nt: TGTGCCACCAGACAGGGACAGGGGACCTACAATGAGCAGTTCTTC

v_gene: TRBV9
d_gene: TRBD2
j_gene: TRBJ2-5
abundance: .
CDR3aa: CASSALGTTRQETQYF
CDR3nt: TGTGCCAGCAGCGCCCTTGGGACTACTCGACAAGAGACCCAGTACTTC

v_gene: TRBV14
d_gene: .
j_gene: TRBJ1-4
abundance: .
CDR3aa: CASSQDPLRGEKLFF
CDR3nt: TGTGCCAGCAGCCAAGATCCCCTGCGAGGAGAAAAACTGTTTTTT

v_gene: TRBV10-3
d_gene: .
j_gene: TRBJ1-5
abundance: .
CDR3aa: CAIKVAENQPQHF
CDR3nt: TGTGCCATCAAGGTAGCAGAAAATCAGCCCCAGCATTTT

v_gene: TRBV4-3
d_gene: .
j_gene: TRBJ1-4
abundance: .
CDR3aa: CASSQTYGMLNEKLFF
CDR3nt: TGCGCCAGCAGCCAAACTTACGGGATGTTAAATGAAAAACTGTTTTTT

v_gene: TRBV10-3
d_gene: .
j_gene: TRBJ2-7
abundance: .
CDR3aa: CATRDKGGEQYF
CDR3nt: TGTGCCACGAGGGACAAAGGGGGCGAGCAGTACTTC

v_gene: TRBV7-2
d_gene: TRBD2
j_gene: TRBJ2-3
abundance: .
CDR3aa: CASSLDPGRRTDTQYF
CDR3nt: TGTGCCAGCAGCTTAGATCCCGGGAGGCGAACAGATACGCAGTATTTT

v_gene: TRBV28
d_gene: .
j_gene: TRBJ2-6
abundance: .
CDR3aa: CASSDSGANVLTF
CDR3nt: TGTGCCAGCAGTGACTCCGGGGCCAACGTCCTGACTTTC

v_gene: TRBV27
d_gene: TRBD2
j_gene: TRBJ2-1
abundance: few
CDR3aa: CASSSPGTSGSYNEQFF
CDR3nt: TGTGCCAGCAGTTCCCCCGGGACTAGCGGGAGTTACAATGAGCAGTTCTTC

v_gene: TRBV6-5
d_gene: TRBD1
j_gene: TRBJ2-1
abundance: .
CDR3aa: CASSYSTGVYNEQFF
CDR3nt: TGTGCCAGCAGTTACTCGACAGGGGTATACAATGAGCAGTTCTTC

v_gene: TRBV5-4
d_gene: .
j_gene: TRBJ1-2
abundance: .
CDR3aa: CASSLGAADYGYTF
CDR3nt: TGTGCCAGCAGCTTGGGGGCAGCGGACTATGGCTACACCTTC

v_gene: TRBV2
d_gene: .
j_gene: TRBJ1-2
abundance: .
CDR3aa: CASGTDSRANYGYTF
CDR3nt: TGTGCCAGCGGCACGGACAGCAGGGCCAACTATGGCTACACCTTC

v_gene: TRBV27
d_gene: TRBD2
j_gene: TRBJ2-7
abundance: .
CDR3aa: CASSSQEGLAAPYEQYF
CDR3nt: TGTGCCAGCAGTTCCCAGGAGGGCCTAGCGGCACCCTACGAGCAGTACTTC

v_gene: TRBV7-3
d_gene: TRBD2
j_gene: TRBJ2-1
abundance: .
CDR3aa: CASSSSSARASGRGEQFF
CDR3nt: TGTGCCAGCAGCTCAAGCTCCGCCCGGGCTAGCGGGAGGGGTGAGCAGTTCTTC

v_gene: TRBV5-1
d_gene: TRBD2
j_gene: TRBJ2-2
abundance: once
CDR3aa: CASSLGLPYTGELFF
CDR3nt: TGCGCCAGCAGCCTGGGACTACCTTACACCGGGGAGCTGTTTTTT

v_gene: TRBV6-4
d_gene: TRBD2
j_gene: TRBJ2-1
abundance: few
CDR3aa: CASSGGLEGDEQFF
CDR3nt: TGTGCCAGCAGTGGGGGACTAGAGGGGGATGAGCAGTTCTTC

v_gene: TRBV7-2
d_gene: TRBD1
j_gene: TRBJ2-7
abundance: few
CDR3aa: CASSLGTGFDEQYF
CDR3nt: TGTGCCAGCAGCTTAGGGACAGGGTTCGACGAGCAGTACTTC

v_gene: TRBV27
d_gene: .
j_gene: TRBJ2-7
abundance: .
CDR3aa: CASSFLPGDSYEQYF
CDR3nt: TGTGCCAGCAGTTTCCTCCCGGGGGACTCCTACGAGCAGTACTTC

v_gene: TRBV5-1
d_gene: .
j_gene: TRBJ2-3
abundance: .
CDR3aa: CASSPLERVPDTQYF
CDR3nt: TGCGCCAGCAGCCCCCTCGAGCGGGTTCCAGATACGCAGTATTTT

v_gene: TRBV2
d_gene: TRBD2
j_gene: TRBJ2-7
abundance: few
CDR3aa: CAGASGAYEQYF
CDR3nt: TGTGCCGGAGCCAGCGGGGCCTACGAGCAGTACTTC

v_gene: TRBV9
d_gene: .
j_gene: TRBJ2-5
abundance: .
CDR3aa: CASSVGQVYQETQYF
CDR3nt: TGTGCCAGCAGCGTAGGTCAGGTCTACCAAGAGACCCAGTACTTC

v_gene: TRBV2
d_gene: TRBD1
j_gene: TRBJ2-7
abundance: .
CDR3aa: CASSEETGTGPEQYF
CDR3nt: TGTGCCAGCAGTGAAGAGACCGGGACAGGGCCCGAGCAGTACTTC

v_gene: TRBV19
d_gene: TRBD2
j_gene: TRBJ2-3
abundance: few
CDR3aa: CASSSGLAGVYADTQYF
CDR3nt: TGTGCCAGTAGTTCGGGACTAGCGGGAGTTTACGCAGATACGCAGTATTTT

v_gene: TRBV7-2
d_gene: .
j_gene: TRBJ2-5
abundance: .
CDR3aa: CASSLSGAETQYF
CDR3nt: TGTGCCAGCAGCTTATCAGGTGCGGAGACCCAGTACTTC

v_gene: TRBV30
d_gene: .
j_gene: TRBJ1-2
abundance: .
CDR3aa: CACTGQNYGYTF
CDR3nt: TGTGCCTGTACCGGACAGAACTATGGCTACACCTTC

v_gene: TRBV27
d_gene: TRBD1
j_gene: TRBJ2-7
abundance: .
CDR3aa: CASSLNRGLSSYEQYF
CDR3nt: TGTGCCAGCAGTTTAAACAGGGGGCTCAGCTCCTACGAGCAGTACTTC

v_gene: TRBV4-2
d_gene: TRBD2
j_gene: TRBJ2-2
abundance: .
CDR3aa: CASNTAAGVANTGELFF
CDR3nt: TGTGCCAGCAACACAGCGGCGGGGGTCGCGAACACCGGGGAGCTGTTTTTT

v_gene: TRBV19
d_gene: TRBD1
j_gene: TRBJ1-5
abundance: .
CDR3aa: CASSIRDRISNQPQHF
CDR3nt: TGTGCCAGTAGCATACGGGACAGGATAAGCAATCAGCCCCAGCATTTT

v_gene: TRBV6-4
d_gene: .
j_gene: TRBJ2-3
abundance: .
CDR3aa: CASSGGGPASSDTQYF
CDR3nt: TGTGCCAGCAGTGGAGGGGGACCCGCGAGTTCGGATACGCAGTATTTT

v_gene: TRBV4-3
d_gene: TRBD1
j_gene: TRBJ1-4
abundance: .
CDR3aa: CASSQDQPGTGDAKLFF
CDR3nt: TGCGCCAGCAGCCAAGATCAGCCCGGGACAGGGGACGCAAAACTGTTTTTT

v_gene: TRBV7-2
d_gene: TRBD1
j_gene: TRBJ1-1
abundance: .
CDR3aa: CASRLTGTGFTEAFF
CDR3nt: TGTGCCAGCAGACTAACCGGGACAGGGTTCACTGAAGCTTTCTTT

v_gene: TRBV7-9
d_gene: TRBD2
j_gene: TRBJ2-3
abundance: .
CDR3aa: CASSLVERGGRDTQYF
CDR3nt: TGTGCCAGCAGCTTAGTCGAGCGGGGGGGCCGTGATACGCAGTATTTT

v_gene: TRBV4-1
d_gene: .
j_gene: TRBJ2-3
abundance: .
CDR3aa: CASSPPVGGASDTQYF
CDR3nt: TGCGCCAGCAGCCCGCCCGTAGGGGGGGCCTCAGATACGCAGTATTTT

v_gene: TRBV10-3
d_gene: TRBD1
j_gene: TRBJ1-4
abundance: few
CDR3aa: CAISELTGGNEKLFF
CDR3nt: TGTGCCATCAGTGAACTAACAGGGGGCAATGAAAAACTGTTTTTT

v_gene: TRBV6-6
d_gene: .
j_gene: TRBJ1-3
abundance: .
CDR3aa: CAGTHGSGNTIYF
CDR3nt: TGTGCAGGGACACACGGCTCTGGAAACACCATATATTTT